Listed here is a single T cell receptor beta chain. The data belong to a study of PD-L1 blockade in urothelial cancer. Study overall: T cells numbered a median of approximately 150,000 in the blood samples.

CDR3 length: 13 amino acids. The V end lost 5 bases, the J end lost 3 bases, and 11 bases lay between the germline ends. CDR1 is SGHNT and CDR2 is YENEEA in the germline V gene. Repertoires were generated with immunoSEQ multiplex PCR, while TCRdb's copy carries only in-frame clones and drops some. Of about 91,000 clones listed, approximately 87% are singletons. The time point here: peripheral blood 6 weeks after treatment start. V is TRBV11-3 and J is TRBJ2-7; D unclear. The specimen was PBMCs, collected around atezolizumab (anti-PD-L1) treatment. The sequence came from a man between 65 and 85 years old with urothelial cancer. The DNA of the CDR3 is TGTGCCAGCAGCCGACAAACAGACTACGAGCAGTACTTC. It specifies CASSRQTDYEQYF.